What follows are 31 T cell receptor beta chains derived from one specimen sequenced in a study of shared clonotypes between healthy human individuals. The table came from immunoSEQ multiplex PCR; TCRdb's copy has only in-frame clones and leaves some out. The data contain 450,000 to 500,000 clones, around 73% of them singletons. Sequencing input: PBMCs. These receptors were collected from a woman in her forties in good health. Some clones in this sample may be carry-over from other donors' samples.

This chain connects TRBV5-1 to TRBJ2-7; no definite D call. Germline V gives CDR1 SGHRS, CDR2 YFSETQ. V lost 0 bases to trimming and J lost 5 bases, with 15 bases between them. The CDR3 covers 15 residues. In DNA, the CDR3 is TGCGCCAGCAGCTTGGCGCAGCCTCGAATAGACGAGCAGTACTTC. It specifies CASSLAQPRIDEQYF.

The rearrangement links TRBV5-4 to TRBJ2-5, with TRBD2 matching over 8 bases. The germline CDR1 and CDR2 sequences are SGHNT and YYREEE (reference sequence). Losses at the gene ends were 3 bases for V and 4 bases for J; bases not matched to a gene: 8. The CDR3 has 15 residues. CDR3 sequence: CASSSGTRGGETQYF. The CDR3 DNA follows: TGTGCCAGCAGCTCCGGGACTAGAGGAGGAGAGACCCAGTACTTC.

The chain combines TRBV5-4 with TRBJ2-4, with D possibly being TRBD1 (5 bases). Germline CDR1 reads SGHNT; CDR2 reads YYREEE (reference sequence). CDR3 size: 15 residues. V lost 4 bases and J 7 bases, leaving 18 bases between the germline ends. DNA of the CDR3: TGTGCCAGCAGCCCCTTGGGTGGGGCTGGTAACATTCAGTACTTC. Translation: CASSPLGGAGNIQYF.

The CDR3 spells CASSMGLAGFHYEQYF. The CDR3 region has the DNA TGTGCCAGTAGTATGGGGCTAGCGGGGTTCCACTACGAGCAGTACTTC. The chain links TRBV19 to TRBJ2-7, with 9 bases lining up with TRBD2. J was trimmed by 3 bases and V by 3 bases; bases with no gene match: 9. Germline V lookup: CDR1 LNHDA, CDR2 SQIVND (reference sequence). The CDR3 sequence is 16 residues long.

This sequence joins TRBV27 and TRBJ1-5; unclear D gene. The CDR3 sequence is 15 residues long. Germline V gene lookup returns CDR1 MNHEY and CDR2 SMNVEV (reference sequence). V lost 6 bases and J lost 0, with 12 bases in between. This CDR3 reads CASRLDVYSNQPQHF. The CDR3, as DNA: TGTGCCAGCAGATTGGACGTTTATAGCAATCAGCCCCAGCATTTT.

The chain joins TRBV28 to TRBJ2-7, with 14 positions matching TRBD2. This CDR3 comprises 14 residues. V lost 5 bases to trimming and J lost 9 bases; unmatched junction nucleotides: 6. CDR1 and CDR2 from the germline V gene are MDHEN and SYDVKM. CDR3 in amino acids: CASSTEGLAGGQYF. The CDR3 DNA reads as TGTGCCAGCAGTACAGAAGGACTAGCGGGGGGGCAGTACTTC.

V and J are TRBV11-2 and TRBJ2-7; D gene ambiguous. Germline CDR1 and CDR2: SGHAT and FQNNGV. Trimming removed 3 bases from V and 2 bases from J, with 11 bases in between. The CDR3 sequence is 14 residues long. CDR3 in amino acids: CASSFRYLTYEQYF. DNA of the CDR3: TGTGCCAGCAGCTTCCGGTACCTAACCTACGAGCAGTACTTC.

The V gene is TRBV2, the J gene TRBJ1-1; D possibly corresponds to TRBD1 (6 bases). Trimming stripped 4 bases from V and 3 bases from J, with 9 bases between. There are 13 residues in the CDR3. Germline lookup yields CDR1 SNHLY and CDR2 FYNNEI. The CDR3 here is CASSGNRDTEAFF. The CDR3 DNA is TGTGCCAGCAGTGGTAACAGGGACACTGAAGCTTTCTTT. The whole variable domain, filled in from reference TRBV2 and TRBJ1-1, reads EPEVTQTPSHQVTQMGQEVILRCVPISNHLYFYWYRQILGQKVEFLVSFYNNEISEKSEIFDDQFSVERPDGSNFTLKIRSTKLEDSAMYFCASSGNRDTEAFFGQGTRLTVV.

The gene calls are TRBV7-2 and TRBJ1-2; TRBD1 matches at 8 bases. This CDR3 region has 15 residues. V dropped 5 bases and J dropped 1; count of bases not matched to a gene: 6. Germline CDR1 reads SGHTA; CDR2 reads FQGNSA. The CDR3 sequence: CASSKDRGVNYGYTF. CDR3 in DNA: TGTGCCAGCAGCAAAGACAGGGGCGTTAACTATGGCTACACCTTC.

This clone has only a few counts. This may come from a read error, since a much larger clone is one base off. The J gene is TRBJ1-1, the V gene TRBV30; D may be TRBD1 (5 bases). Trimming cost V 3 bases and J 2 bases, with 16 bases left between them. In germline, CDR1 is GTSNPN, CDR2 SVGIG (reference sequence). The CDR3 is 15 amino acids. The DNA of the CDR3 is TGTGCCTGGAGCTTACCTTCGGGACTTAACACTGAAGCTTTCTTT. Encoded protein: CAWSLPSGLNTEAFF.

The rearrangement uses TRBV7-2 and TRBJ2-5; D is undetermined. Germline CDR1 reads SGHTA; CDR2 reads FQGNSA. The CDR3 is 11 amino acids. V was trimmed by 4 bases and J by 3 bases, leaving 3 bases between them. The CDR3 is CASSSKETQYF. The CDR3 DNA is TGTGCCAGCAGCTCGAAAGAGACCCAGTACTTC.

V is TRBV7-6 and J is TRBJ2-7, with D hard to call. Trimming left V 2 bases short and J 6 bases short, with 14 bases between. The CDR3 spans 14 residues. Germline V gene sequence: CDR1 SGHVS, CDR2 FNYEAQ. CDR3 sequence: CASSLRPTRGEQYF. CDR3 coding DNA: TGTGCCAGCAGCTTACGACCTACAAGAGGCGAGCAGTACTTC.

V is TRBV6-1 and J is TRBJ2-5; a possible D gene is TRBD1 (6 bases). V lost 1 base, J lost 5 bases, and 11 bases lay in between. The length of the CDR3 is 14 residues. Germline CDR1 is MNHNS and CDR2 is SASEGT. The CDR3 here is CASSEGGRWETQYF. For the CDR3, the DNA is TGTGCCAGCAGTGAAGGGGGGCGGTGGGAGACCCAGTACTTC.

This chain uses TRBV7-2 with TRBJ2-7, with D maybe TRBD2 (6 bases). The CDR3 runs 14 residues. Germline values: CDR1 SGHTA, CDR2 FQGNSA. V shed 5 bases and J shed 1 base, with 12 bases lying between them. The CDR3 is CASSRLGLSYEQYF. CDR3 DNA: TGTGCCAGCAGCCGCCTGGGACTTTCCTACGAGCAGTACTTC.

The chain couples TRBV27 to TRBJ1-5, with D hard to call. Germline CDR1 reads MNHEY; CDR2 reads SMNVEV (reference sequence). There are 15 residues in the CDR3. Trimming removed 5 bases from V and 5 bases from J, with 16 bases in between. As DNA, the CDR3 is TGTGCCAGCAGTCTCTACTCCGGACTTGATCAGCCCCAGCATTTT. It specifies CASSLYSGLDQPQHF.

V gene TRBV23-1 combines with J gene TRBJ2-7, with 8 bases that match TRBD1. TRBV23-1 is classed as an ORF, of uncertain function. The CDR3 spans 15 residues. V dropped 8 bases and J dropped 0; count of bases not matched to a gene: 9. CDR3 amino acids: CASGDRDRSSYEQYF. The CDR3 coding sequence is TGCGCCAGCGGCGACCGGGACAGGAGCTCCTACGAGCAGTACTTC.

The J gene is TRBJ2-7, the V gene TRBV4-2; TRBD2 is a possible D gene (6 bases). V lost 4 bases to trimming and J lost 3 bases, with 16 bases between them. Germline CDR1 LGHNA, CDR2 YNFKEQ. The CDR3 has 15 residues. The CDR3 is CASSLRISGDYEQYF. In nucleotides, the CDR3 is TGTGCCAGCAGCCTTCGTATTAGCGGTGACTACGAGCAGTACTTC.

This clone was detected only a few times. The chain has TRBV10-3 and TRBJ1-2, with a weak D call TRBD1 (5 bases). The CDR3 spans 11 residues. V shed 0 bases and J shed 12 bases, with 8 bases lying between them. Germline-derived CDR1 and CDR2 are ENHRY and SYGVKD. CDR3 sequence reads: CAISESGRDTF. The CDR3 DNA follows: TGTGCCATCAGTGAGTCGGGGCGAGACACCTTC.

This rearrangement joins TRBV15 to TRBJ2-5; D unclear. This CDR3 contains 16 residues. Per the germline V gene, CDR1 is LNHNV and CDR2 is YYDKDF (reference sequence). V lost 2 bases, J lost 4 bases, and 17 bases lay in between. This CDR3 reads CATSRLGSNARETQYF. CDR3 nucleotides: TGTGCCACCAGCAGACTCGGGTCAAATGCACGAGAGACCCAGTACTTC.

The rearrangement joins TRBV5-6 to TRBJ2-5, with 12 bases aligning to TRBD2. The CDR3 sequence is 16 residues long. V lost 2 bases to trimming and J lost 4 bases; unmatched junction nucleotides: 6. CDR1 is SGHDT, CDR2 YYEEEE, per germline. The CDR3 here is CASSFLLAGGGETQYF. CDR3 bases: TGTGCCAGCAGCTTTTTACTAGCGGGAGGAGGAGAGACCCAGTACTTC.

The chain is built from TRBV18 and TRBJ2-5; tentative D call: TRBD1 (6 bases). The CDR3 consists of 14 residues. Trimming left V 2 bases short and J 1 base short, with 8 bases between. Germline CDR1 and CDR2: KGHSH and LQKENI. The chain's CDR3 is CASSPRTVQETQYF. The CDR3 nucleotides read TGTGCCAGCTCACCAAGGACAGTCCAAGAGACCCAGTACTTC.

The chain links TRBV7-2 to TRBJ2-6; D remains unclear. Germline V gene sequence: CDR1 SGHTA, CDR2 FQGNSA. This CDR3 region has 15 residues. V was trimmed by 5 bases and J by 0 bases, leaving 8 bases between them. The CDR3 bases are TGTGCCAGCAGCATCTGGAGCTCTGGGGCCAACGTCCTGACTTTC. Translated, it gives CASSIWSSGANVLTF.

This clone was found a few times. The CDR3 loop is CASSQKRVANTGELFF. CDR3 DNA sequence: TGTGCCAGCAGCCAAAAGCGGGTTGCGAACACCGGGGAGCTGTTTTTT. The chain carries TRBV14 and TRBJ2-2; the D gene is possibly TRBD2 (6 bases). V dropped 2 bases and J dropped 0 bases, with 10 bases sitting between them. CDR3 length: 16 amino acids. Germline lookup yields CDR1 SGHDN and CDR2 FVKESK.

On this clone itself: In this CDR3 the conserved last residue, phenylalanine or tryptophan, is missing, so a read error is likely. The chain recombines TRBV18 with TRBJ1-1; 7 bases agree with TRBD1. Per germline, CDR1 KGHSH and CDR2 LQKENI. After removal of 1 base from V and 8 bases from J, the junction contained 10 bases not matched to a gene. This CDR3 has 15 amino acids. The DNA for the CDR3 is TGTGCCAGCTCACCACTAGTTTTGGGGACAGTGGAAGCTTTCCTT. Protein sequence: CASSPLVLGTVEAFL.

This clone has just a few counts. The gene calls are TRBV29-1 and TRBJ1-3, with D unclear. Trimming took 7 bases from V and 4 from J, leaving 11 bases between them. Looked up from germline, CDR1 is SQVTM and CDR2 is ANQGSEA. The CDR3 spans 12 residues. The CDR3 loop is CSGQERGNTIYF. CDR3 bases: TGCAGCGGCCAGGAAAGGGGAAACACCATATATTTT.

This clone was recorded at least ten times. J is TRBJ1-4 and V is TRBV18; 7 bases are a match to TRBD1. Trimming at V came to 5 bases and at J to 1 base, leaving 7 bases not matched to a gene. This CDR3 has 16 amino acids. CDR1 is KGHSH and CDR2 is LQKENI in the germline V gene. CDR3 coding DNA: TGTGCCAGCTCAAGGTCCCGACAGGGAACTAATGAAAAACTGTTTTTT. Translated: CASSRSRQGTNEKLFF.

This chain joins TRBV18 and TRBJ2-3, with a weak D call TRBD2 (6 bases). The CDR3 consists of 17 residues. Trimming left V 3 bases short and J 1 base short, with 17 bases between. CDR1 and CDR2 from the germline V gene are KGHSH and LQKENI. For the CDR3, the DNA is TGTGCCAGCTCACCCTACCCCCTAGCGCGACGCACAGATACGCAGTATTTT. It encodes CASSPYPLARRTDTQYF.

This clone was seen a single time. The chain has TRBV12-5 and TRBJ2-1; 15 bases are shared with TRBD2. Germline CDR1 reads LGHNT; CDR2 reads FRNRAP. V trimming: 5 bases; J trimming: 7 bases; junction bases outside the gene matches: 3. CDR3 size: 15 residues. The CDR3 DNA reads TGTGCTAGTGGTATAGGGACTAGCGGGAGGAATGAGCAGTTCTTC. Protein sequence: CASGIGTSGRNEQFF.

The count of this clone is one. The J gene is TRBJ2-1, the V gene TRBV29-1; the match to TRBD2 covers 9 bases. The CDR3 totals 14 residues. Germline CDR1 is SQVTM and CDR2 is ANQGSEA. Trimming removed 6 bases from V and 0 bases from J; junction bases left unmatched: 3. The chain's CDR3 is CSVTSGYSYNEQFF. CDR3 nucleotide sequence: TGCAGCGTGACTAGCGGATACTCCTACAATGAGCAGTTCTTC.

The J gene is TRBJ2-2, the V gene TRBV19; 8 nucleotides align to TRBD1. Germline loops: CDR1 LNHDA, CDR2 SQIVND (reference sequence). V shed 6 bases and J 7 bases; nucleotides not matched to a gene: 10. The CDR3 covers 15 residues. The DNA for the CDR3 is TGTGCCAGTAGCCCAGGCAGGGGGCGCTTCGGGGAGCTGTTTTTT. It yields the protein CASSPGRGRFGELFF.

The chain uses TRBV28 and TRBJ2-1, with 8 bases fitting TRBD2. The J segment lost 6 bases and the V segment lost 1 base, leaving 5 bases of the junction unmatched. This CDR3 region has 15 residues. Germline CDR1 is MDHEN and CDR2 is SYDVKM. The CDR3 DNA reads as TGTGCCAGCAGTTTATTCCGGACTAGCTCCAATGAGCAGTTCTTC. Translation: CASSLFRTSSNEQFF.